The 9 T cell receptor beta chains presented below share a single source sample, sequenced in a study of PD-L1 blockade in urothelial cancer. The time point: pretreatment peripheral blood. Assay: immunoSEQ multiplex PCR; the TCRdb copy retains only in-frame clones and omits some. Of 95,000 or so clones listed, around 86% were seen once; the top ten hold 2% to 2.5%. Sequencing used PBMCs, obtained around atezolizumab (anti-PD-L1) treatment. These receptors were obtained from a man aged 60 to 75 with urothelial cancer.

V is TRBV19 and J is TRBJ1-2; 7 bases line up with TRBD1. This CDR3 region has 15 residues. CDR1 and CDR2 (germline): LNHDA, SQIVND (reference sequence). V trimming: 3 bases; J trimming: 4 bases; junction bases outside the gene matches: 8. CDR3 in amino acids: CASSIGTVPTYGYTF. DNA for the CDR3: TGTGCCAGTAGTATCGGGACAGTACCGACCTATGGCTACACCTTC.

V is TRBV7-3 and J is TRBJ1-1; tentatively, D is TRBD1 (6 bases). V was pared by 2 bases and J by 1 base, with 14 bases between. The germline gives CDR1 SGHTA, CDR2 FQGTGA. The CDR3 runs 16 residues. CDR3 bases: TGTGCCAGCAGCTTAGTGGGGGGGCGATGGAACACTGAAGCTTTCTTT. This codes for CASSLVGGRWNTEAFF.

CDR3 loop: CASADRKNQPQHF. CDR3 bases: TGTGCCAGCGCCGACAGGAAAAATCAGCCCCAGCATTTT. The J gene is TRBJ1-5, the V gene TRBV2; maybe TRBD1 (6 bases). Trimming cost V 8 bases and J 4 bases, with 12 bases left between them. Germline V CDR1 and CDR2: SNHLY, FYNNEI. This CDR3 is built from 13 residues.

In this sample, this clone turned up once. The chain carries TRBV5-1 and TRBJ2-3, with D perhaps TRBD2 (6 bases). The CDR3 consists of 15 residues. Germline assignment: CDR1 SGHRS and CDR2 YFSETQ. The V end lost 2 bases, the J end lost 9 bases, and 19 bases lay between the germline ends. Here the CDR3 reads CASSLDKLAPQTQYF. DNA of the CDR3: TGCGCCAGCAGCTTAGATAAACTAGCTCCCCAGACGCAGTATTTT.

This sequence joins TRBV7-2 and TRBJ2-2, with 9 bases lining up with TRBD1. The CDR3 consists of 14 residues. Looked up from germline, CDR1 is SGHTA and CDR2 is FQGNSA. V was pared by 7 bases and J by 7 bases, with 7 bases of the junction left unmatched. CDR3: CASTLQGASGELFF. In DNA, the CDR3 is TGTGCCAGCACCCTACAGGGGGCCAGCGGGGAGCTGTTTTTT.

CDR3 region: CASSLGQNTGELFF. The CDR3 bases are TGTGCCAGCAGCTTAGGGCAGAACACCGGGGAGCTGTTTTTT. V gene TRBV11-3 combines with J gene TRBJ2-2, with D uncertain. The ends were cut back, 1 base at V and 1 base at J, with 4 bases in the middle. Germline V gene lookup returns CDR1 SGHNT and CDR2 YENEEA. CDR3 length: 14 residues.

The V and J genes are TRBV28 and TRBJ2-3; 8 bases agree with TRBD2. The CDR3 length is 16 residues. Trimming removed 10 bases from V and 3 bases from J; junction bases left unmatched: 15. Germline V gene data show CDR1 as MDHEN and CDR2 as SYDVKM. Here the CDR3 reads CAISPTGTSATDTQYF. CDR3 bases: TGTGCCATCTCCCCAACCGGGACTAGTGCAACAGATACGCAGTATTTT.

For the CDR3, the DNA is TGTGCCAGCAGCTCTTCGTACGGGAGCGACGAGCAGTACTTC. It codes for CASSSSYGSDEQYF. This chain uses TRBV7-2 with TRBJ2-7; a possible D gene is TRBD2 (6 bases). V lost 4 bases, J lost 5 bases, and 15 bases lay in between. The CDR3 has 14 amino acids. Germline CDR1 reads SGHTA; CDR2 reads FQGNSA.

In the case of this clone: Other DNA sequences in this sample translate to the same CDR3. The chain employs TRBV18 and TRBJ2-1; unclear D gene. Per germline, CDR1 KGHSH and CDR2 LQKENI. V was cut by 3 bases and J by 4 bases, with 7 bases left in between. This CDR3 spans 13 amino acids. The CDR3 bases are TGTGCCAGCTCACCCTCTAGGTACAATGAGCAGTTCTTC. This translates into CASSPSRYNEQFF.